This T cell receptor beta chain stems from a study of shared clonotypes between healthy human individuals. Running of the assay took place at deep level. Per the study methods: ImmunoSEQ only sent back junction sequences with no quality scores, so filtering was done differently. TCRdb keeps only in-frame clones here, not all; method: immunoSEQ multiplex PCR. V and J calls and clone size follow that table, whereas D and trimming were derived from the DNA. Among some 2.1 million clones listed, about 95% were seen once. On this clone itself: Antigen unknown.

The naive CD8 subset, CD45RO-negative cells positively selected for CCR7, excluded terminally differentiated effector memory CD45RA+ cells. Donors, without exception, were Caucasian adults residing in Nashville, Tennessee. General observations from the study: Relative to memory subsets, naive subsets generally showed larger estimated richness.

With 7 bases removed from V and 11 bases from J, the gap between germline ends came to 11 bases. Per the germline V gene, CDR1 is SNHLY and CDR2 is FYNNEI. The CDR3 length is 10 residues. The sample taken for sequencing was naive CD8+ T cells sorted from blood. The clonotype originates from a man between 18 and 35 years old in good health. This chain links TRBV2 with TRBJ1-1; D not certain. Here the CDR3 DNA reads TGTGCCAGCATTGGAGTCTCGGCTTTCTTT. Amino acids: CASIGVSAFF.